A single sample gave rise to the 29 T cell receptor beta chains below, sequenced in a study of CD8 T cells in ankylosing spondylitis listed by TCRdb under 2017. Library construction relied on 5' RACE. Sequencing was performed on an Illumina HiSeq 2500. TCRdb passed the public sequencing reads through fastp at Q25 and MiXCR, retaining productive beta sequences. Rows matching on CDR3 protein sequence are summarized as one entry with the most common DNA and genes. The sample includes about 190,000 distinct CDR3 sequences, with over 10% observed a single time. In total, the top ten clones hold around 10% of the sample. The material sequenced was blood, either unsorted or a sorted T cell fraction (not recorded which). The source of these receptors is a female donor with ankylosing spondylitis or in good health (not recorded which).

J is TRBJ1-5 and V is TRBV7-2; D unresolved. The CDR3 has 14 amino acids. Looked up from germline, CDR1 is SGHTA and CDR2 is FQGNSA. The V and J ends lost 4 bases and 0 bases respectively, with 7 bases between them. The CDR3 DNA reads TGTGCCAGCAGCTATGACGCTAGCAATCAGCCCCAGCATTTT. Its protein product is CASSYDASNQPQHF.

This clonotype has ten or more counts. The chain joins TRBV12-3 or TRBV12-4 to TRBJ1-5; 8 bases match TRBD1. The V and J ends lost 4 bases and 2 bases, in that order; junction bases with no gene match: 7. The CDR3 totals 16 residues. CDR3 loop: CASSYQQGVGNQPQHF. The CDR3 bases are TGTGCCAGCAGTTACCAACAGGGGGTTGGCAATCAGCCCCAGCATTTT.

This clonotype turned up a few times. The rearrangement uses TRBV29-1 and TRBJ2-5; 7 bases are a match to TRBD1. V gave up 8 bases and J gave up 6 bases; unmatched junction bases: 15. This CDR3 comprises 14 residues. The germline V gene has CDR1 SQVTM and CDR2 ANQGSEA. The CDR3 nucleotides read TGCAGCTTCGGTCTGGGGACAGCCGAGAAGACCCAGTACTTC. Translation gives CSFGLGTAEKTQYF.

About this clonotype itself: At one of its ends the junction is not consistent with the germline gene, which may arise from a read error. This chain connects TRBV6-5 to TRBJ1-4, with 8 nucleotides matching TRBD1. The CDR3 consists of 14 residues. CDR1 and CDR2 from the germline V gene are MNHEY and SVGAGI. CDR3 region: CASSYGQGDEILFF. The CDR3 nucleotides are TGTGCCAGCAGTTACGGACAGGGTGATGAAATACTGTTTTTT.

The V gene is TRBV7-9, the J gene TRBJ2-2; D possibly corresponds to TRBD2 (6 bases). V was trimmed by 5 bases and J by 1 base, leaving 14 bases between them. The CDR3 runs 16 residues. Germline V lookup: CDR1 SEHNR, CDR2 FQNEAQ (reference sequence). The DNA of the CDR3 is TGTGCCAGCAGCAAGGAGAGGGAGGTGAACACCGGGGAGCTGTTTTTT. Amino acids: CASSKEREVNTGELFF.

This clonotype was counted ten times or more. The chain has TRBV27 and TRBJ2-3, with 14 bases lining up with TRBD2. The ends lost 5 bases at V and 4 bases at J; junction bases unmatched: 2. Germline CDR1 is MNHEY and CDR2 is SMNVEV (reference sequence). This CDR3 spans 15 amino acids. CDR3 amino acids: CASSQGLAGADTQYF. The CDR3 DNA follows: TGTGCCAGCAGTCAGGGACTAGCGGGAGCAGATACGCAGTATTTT.

This clonotype was detected ten times or more. J is TRBJ2-5 and V is TRBV5-1; D not certain. CDR1 is SGHRS and CDR2 is YFSETQ in the germline V gene. The CDR3 is 14 residues long. The V gene lost 2 bases and the J gene lost 0 bases, with 8 bases spanning the gap. CDR3: CASSFDGNQETQYF. CDR3 DNA sequence: TGCGCCAGCAGCTTCGACGGTAACCAAGAGACCCAGTACTTC.

In this sample, this clonotype turned up many times. The rearrangement joins TRBV5-6 to TRBJ2-7; D remains unclear. Germline V CDR1 and CDR2: SGHDT, YYEEEE. Trimming shortened V by 3 bases and J by 6 bases, and 10 bases separated the two germline ends. The CDR3 sequence is 12 residues long. The CDR3 here is CASSSTSLEQYF. In nucleotides, the CDR3 is TGTGCCAGCAGCTCGACATCCCTCGAGCAGTACTTC.

This clonotype has a count of ten or more. The rearrangement links TRBV4-3 to TRBJ2-7; tentative D call: TRBD1 (6 bases). The germline V gene encodes CDR1 LGHNA and CDR2 YSLEER. The CDR3 length is 18 residues. The V and J ends lost 4 bases and 4 bases respectively, with 26 bases between them. CDR3 bases: TGCGCCAGCAGCCCCCAGAACGAAAAGCAAACGGGGACATACGAGCAGTACTTC. This gives the protein CASSPQNEKQTGTYEQYF.

This clonotype came up many times. The chain couples TRBV5-6 to TRBJ2-1, with 7 nucleotides matching TRBD2. The CDR3 consists of 15 residues. The germline CDR1 and CDR2 sequences are SGHDT and YYEEEE. The junction had 8 bases not matched to a gene; V was cut back by 4 bases and J by 4 bases. The CDR3 nucleotides are TGTGCCAGCAGCCCGAGCACTAGCGATTACAATGAGCAGTTCTTC. It yields the protein CASSPSTSDYNEQFF. Looking up the rest from reference TRBV5-6 and TRBJ2-1 gives the full variable domain: DAGVTQSPTHLIKTRGQQVTLRCSPKSGHDTVSWYQQALGQGPQFIFQYYEEEERQRGNFPDRFSGHQFPNYSSELNVNALLLGDSALYLCASSPSTSDYNEQFFGPGTRLTVL.

This clonotype has just one count. The V call is TRBV12-3 or TRBV12-4, the J call TRBJ2-7; 7 nucleotides line up with TRBD1. J was trimmed by 0 bases and V by 5 bases; bases with no gene match: 7. This CDR3 has 15 residues. In DNA form, the CDR3 reads TGTGCCAGCAGTGAAAAGGGACAGTTCTCCTACGAGCAGTACTTC. This gives the protein CASSEKGQFSYEQYF.

This clonotype occurred many times. The DNA for the CDR3 is TGTGCCAGCAGCCCAGGACAGGGCGGCAATCAGCCCCAGCATTTT. It is translated as CASSPGQGGNQPQHF. The chain is built from TRBV9 and TRBJ1-5; 8 nucleotides align to TRBD1. Trimming took 4 bases from V and 2 from J; bases not matched to a gene: 5. The CDR3 has 15 residues. Germline CDR1 reads SGDLS; CDR2 reads YYNGEE.

The chain employs TRBV12-3 or TRBV12-4 and TRBJ2-7; D possibly uses TRBD1 or TRBD2 (5 bases each). CDR3 length: 14 amino acids. The V end lost 6 bases, the J end lost 0 bases, and 12 bases lay between the germline ends. The CDR3 nucleotides are TGTGCCAGCAGCTTTCTGGGGGACTCCTACGAGCAGTACTTC. This gives the protein CASSFLGDSYEQYF.

This clonotype has a count of ten or more. This sequence joins TRBV5-1 and TRBJ2-1; TRBD1 is a possible D gene (7 bases). V shed 4 bases and J shed 4 bases, with 15 bases lying between them. Germline V gives CDR1 SGHRS, CDR2 YFSETQ. The CDR3 runs to 15 residues. For the CDR3, the DNA is TGCGCCAGCAGCACAGGAGGGGGCTCTTACAATGAGCAGTTCTTC. Translating gives CASSTGGGSYNEQFF.

This clonotype was counted at least ten times. The chain links TRBV12-3 or TRBV12-4 to TRBJ2-2, with a tentative D call TRBD2 (6 bases). The CDR3 length is 15 residues. The V end was cut by 6 bases, the J end by 2 bases, with 13 bases between. The CDR3 loop reads CASRSWDFNTGELFF. The CDR3 nucleotides are TGTGCCAGCAGGTCCTGGGACTTTAACACCGGGGAGCTGTTTTTT.

The chain combines TRBV12-3 or TRBV12-4 with TRBJ2-2; D might be TRBD2 (5 bases). The V and J ends lost 7 bases and 6 bases respectively, with 12 bases between them. This CDR3 comprises 13 residues. CDR3 loop: CASKARGAGELFF. Here the CDR3 DNA reads TGTGCCAGCAAGGCCCGGGGTGCCGGGGAGCTGTTTTTT.

Turning to this clonotype: A much larger clone differs by one base, so this may be a read error. The V call is TRBV4-3, the J call TRBJ2-2, with D hard to call. The CDR3 spans 13 residues. V dropped 11 bases and J dropped 8 bases, with 18 bases sitting between them. Germline V lookup: CDR1 LGHNA, CDR2 YSLEER. CDR3 in amino acids: CAHQRSNLGELFF. The CDR3 DNA sequence: TGCGCCCACCAAAGGTCCAACCTGGGGGAGCTGTTTTTT.

This clonotype was seen many times. This chain joins TRBV7-9 and TRBJ2-3; D is perhaps TRBD2 (6 bases). The V end was cut by 10 bases, the J end by 10 bases, with 15 bases between. The CDR3 sequence is 11 residues long. Germline lookup yields CDR1 SEHNR and CDR2 FQNEAQ (reference sequence). This CDR3 reads CAKRTGLPQYF. Written as DNA, the CDR3 is TGTGCCAAAAGAACCGGACTACCGCAGTATTTT.

With respect to this clonotype: A read error may explain this, as a much larger clone is one base away. The V call is TRBV7-3, the J call TRBJ2-5, with 9 bases lining up with TRBD2. Losses at the gene ends were 5 bases for V and 5 bases for J; bases not matched to a gene: 6. Germline V gives CDR1 SGHTA, CDR2 FQGTGA. The CDR3 sequence is 14 residues long. CDR3 DNA: TGTGCCAGCAGCCTAGGGACTAGCTGGGAGACCCAGTACTTC. The encoded protein is CASSLGTSWETQYF.

This clonotype was seen many times. This chain joins TRBV11-2 and TRBJ2-1; 7 bases match TRBD2. Per the germline V gene, CDR1 is SGHAT and CDR2 is FQNNGV. V was pared by 3 bases and J by 7 bases, with 9 bases of the junction left unmatched. CDR3 length equals 15 residues. The CDR3 DNA sequence: TGTGCCAGCAGCTTTGGTGCGAGTAGCGGGAATGAGCAGTTCTTC. This translates into CASSFGASSGNEQFF.

The table lists this clonotype with many counts. The chain joins TRBV4-3 to TRBJ1-2, with D perhaps TRBD1 (5 bases). V gave up 0 bases and J gave up 10 bases, with 18 bases separating them. CDR3 length equals 15 residues. The germline V gene encodes CDR1 LGHNA and CDR2 YSLEER. The CDR3 DNA follows: TGCGCCAGCAGCCAAGATCTGAGGGGCCTTGATGTCTACACCTTC. This codes for CASSQDLRGLDVYTF.

This clonotype was counted ten times or more. The chain joins TRBV29-1 to TRBJ1-1; TRBD1 matches at 10 bases. The junction had 7 bases not matched to a gene; V was cut back by 6 bases and J by 0 bases. The CDR3 is made up of 15 amino acids. CDR1 is SQVTM, CDR2 ANQGSEA, per germline. The CDR3 region is CSVRDRGVMNTEAFF. The CDR3 region has the DNA TGCAGCGTGCGGGACAGGGGAGTCATGAACACTGAAGCTTTCTTT.

This chain links TRBV19 with TRBJ2-4; 11 positions match TRBD2. With V trimmed by 9 bases and J by 3 bases, 13 bases remained unmatched. CDR3 length: 17 residues. Germline V gene data show CDR1 as LNHDA and CDR2 as SQIVND (reference sequence). DNA of the CDR3: TGTGCCAGCACACCACACTCCGGGACTAGCGGCAAAAACATTCAGTACTTC. Translation gives CASTPHSGTSGKNIQYF.

This clonotype showed up many times. J is TRBJ1-5 and V is TRBV24-1; D gene unclear. V was shortened by 0 bases and J by 4 bases, with 6 bases between the two germline ends. The CDR3 totals 14 residues. Per the germline V gene, CDR1 is KGHDR and CDR2 is SFDVKD. CDR3 sequence: CATSDLGQNQPQHF. CDR3 DNA: TGTGCCACCAGTGATTTGGGCCAAAATCAGCCCCAGCATTTT.

This clonotype has at least ten counts. The V call is TRBV12-3 or TRBV12-4, the J call TRBJ1-6, with TRBD1 matching over 8 bases. This CDR3 spans 14 amino acids. V shed 3 bases, J shed 10 bases, and the junction held 5 bases outside the gene matches. In DNA form, the CDR3 reads TGTGCCAGCAGTTTGGACAGGGAGGAATCACCCCTCCACTTT. Its translation is CASSLDREESPLHF.

The chain recombines TRBV30 with TRBJ2-1, with D possibly matching TRBD1 (5 bases). The CDR3 contains 12 residues. V was shortened by 8 bases and J by 6 bases, with 14 bases between the two germline ends. Germline loops: CDR1 GTSNPN, CDR2 SVGIG (reference sequence). The CDR3 nucleotides are TGTGCCAGCAGGGTGGTGGGCAATGAGCAGTTCTTC. Translation: CASRVVGNEQFF.

This chain links TRBV19 with TRBJ2-7; TRBD2 matches at 8 bases. The V and J ends lost 3 bases and 0 bases, in that order; junction bases with no gene match: 4. The length of the CDR3 is 15 residues. Per the germline V gene, CDR1 is LNHDA and CDR2 is SQIVND (reference sequence). CDR3 coding DNA: TGTGCCAGTAGTATCGCTAGCGGGCGCTCCTACGAGCAGTACTTC. Its translation: CASSIASGRSYEQYF.

This clonotype was observed at least ten times. This rearrangement joins TRBV12-3 or TRBV12-4 to TRBJ2-7; D might be TRBD1 (5 bases). V lost 3 bases to trimming and J lost 1 base, with 13 bases between them. This CDR3 has 15 residues. In DNA form, the CDR3 reads TGTGCCAGCAGTTTCCCCCACCAGGGTTCCTACGAGCAGTACTTC. Its protein is CASSFPHQGSYEQYF.

In this sample, this clonotype turned up many times. The V and J genes are TRBV5-6 and TRBJ2-1; 14 positions match TRBD2. CDR3 size: 15 residues. Germline V gene data show CDR1 as SGHDT and CDR2 as YYEEEE. V shed 8 bases, J shed 7 bases, and the junction held 8 bases outside the gene matches. DNA for the CDR3: TGTGCCAGTTACTCGGGACTAGCGGGAGTAAATGAGCAGTTCTTC. This encodes CASYSGLAGVNEQFF.